The text below deals with one TCR beta chain. This CDR3 has 16 amino acids. The germline V gene has CDR1 ENHRY and CDR2 SYGVKD. Trimming took 0 bases from V and 2 from J; bases not matched to a gene: 5. The sample belongs to a study of T cells after posttransplantation cyclophosphamide. Using immunoSEQ multiplex PCR, the repertoire was profiled, and TCRdb retains in-frame clones only, with some absent. The sample lists around 23,000 clones, approximately 98% occurring once. This clonotype was obtained from a man in his forties or fifties in good health, CMV-negative, and a related stem cell transplant donor. The rearrangement links TRBV10-3 to TRBJ2-7, with 9 bases that match TRBD1. The sample taken for sequencing was naive CD8+ T cells sorted from PBMCs. The CDR3, as DNA: TGTGCCATCAGTGAGTCGATGAGGGACAGGGCCTACGAGCAGTACTTC. Translating gives CAISESMRDRAYEQYF.